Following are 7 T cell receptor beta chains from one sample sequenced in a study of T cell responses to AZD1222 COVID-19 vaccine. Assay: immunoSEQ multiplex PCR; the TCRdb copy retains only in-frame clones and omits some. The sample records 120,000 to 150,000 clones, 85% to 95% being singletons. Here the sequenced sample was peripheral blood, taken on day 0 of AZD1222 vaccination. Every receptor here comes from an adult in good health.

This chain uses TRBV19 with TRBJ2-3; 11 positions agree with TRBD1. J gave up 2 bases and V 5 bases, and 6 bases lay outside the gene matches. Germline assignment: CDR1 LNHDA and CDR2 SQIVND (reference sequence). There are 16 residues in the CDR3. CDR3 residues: CASSVGDRGATDTQYF. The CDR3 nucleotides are TGTGCCAGTAGTGTAGGGGACAGGGGGGCCACAGATACGCAGTATTTT.

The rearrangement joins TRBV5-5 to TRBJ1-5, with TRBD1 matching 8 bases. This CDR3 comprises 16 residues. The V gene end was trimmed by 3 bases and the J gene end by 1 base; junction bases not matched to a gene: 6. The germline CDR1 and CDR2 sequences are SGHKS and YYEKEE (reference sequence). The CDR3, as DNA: TGTGCCAGCAGCTGGACGGGACAGGTGAGCAATCAGCCCCAGCATTTT. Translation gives CASSWTGQVSNQPQHF.

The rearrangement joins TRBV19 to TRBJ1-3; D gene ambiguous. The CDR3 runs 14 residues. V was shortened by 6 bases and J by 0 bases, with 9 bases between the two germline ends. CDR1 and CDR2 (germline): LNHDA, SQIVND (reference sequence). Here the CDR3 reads CASSLEHSGNTIYF. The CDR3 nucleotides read TGTGCCAGTAGCCTTGAACACTCTGGAAACACCATATATTTT. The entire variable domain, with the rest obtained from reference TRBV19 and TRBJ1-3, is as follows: DGGITQSPKYLFRKEGQNVTLSCEQNLNHDAMYWYRQDPGQGLRLIYYSQIVNDFQKGDIAEGYSVSREKKESFPLTVTSAQKNPTAFYLCASSLEHSGNTIYFGEGSWLTVV.

The CDR3 DNA follows: TGTGCCAGCTCACCACGGGACAGGGGTTGGGCTGAAGCTTTCTTT. It codes for CASSPRDRGWAEAFF. The chain uses TRBV18 and TRBJ1-1, with TRBD1 matching 10 bases. CDR3 length: 15 amino acids. Germline V gives CDR1 KGHSH, CDR2 LQKENI. Unmatched junction bases numbered 5, after V lost 1 base and J lost 6 bases.

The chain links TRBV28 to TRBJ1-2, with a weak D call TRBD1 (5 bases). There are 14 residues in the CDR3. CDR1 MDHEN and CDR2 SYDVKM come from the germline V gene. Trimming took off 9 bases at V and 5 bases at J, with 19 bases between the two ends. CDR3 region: CASKRWGTGYGYTF. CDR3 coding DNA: TGTGCCAGTAAGAGGTGGGGGACGGGGTATGGCTACACCTTC.

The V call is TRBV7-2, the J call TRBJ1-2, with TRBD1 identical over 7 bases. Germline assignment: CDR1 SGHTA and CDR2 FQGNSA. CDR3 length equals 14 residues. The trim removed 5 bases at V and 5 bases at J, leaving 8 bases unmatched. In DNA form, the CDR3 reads TGTGCCAGCAGCCACGGACAGGCGGGGTATGGCTACACCTTC. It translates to CASSHGQAGYGYTF.

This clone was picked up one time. In DNA form, the CDR3 reads TGTGCCAGCAGCTCAGGACAGAATCCCAGCGGTGGCTACACCTTC. It codes for CASSSGQNPSGGYTF. The chain joins TRBV7-8 to TRBJ1-2, with D perhaps matching TRBD1 (6 bases). This CDR3 comprises 15 residues. V lost 4 bases and J 7 bases, leaving 19 bases between the germline ends. CDR1 SGHVS and CDR2 FQNEAQ come from the germline V gene. Together with reference TRBV7-8 and TRBJ1-2, the CDR3 gives the full variable domain: GAGVSQSPRYKVAKRGQDVALRCDPISGHVSLFWYQQALGQGPEFLTYFQNEAQLDKSGLPSDRFFAERPEGSVSTLKIQRTQQEDSAVYLCASSSGQNPSGGYTFGSGTRLTVV.